This TCR beta chain was retrieved from a study of CD8 T cells in Susac syndrome. Per the germline V gene, CDR1 is SGHRS and CDR2 is YFSETQ. The ends were cut back, 8 bases at V and 3 bases at J, with 18 bases in the middle. This CDR3 spans 14 amino acids. This clonotype is a singleton in its sample. A quantity of about 0.5 to 1 ug RNA underwent reverse transcription using random hexamers. TCRdb reanalysed the immunoSEQ multiplex PCR reads using MiXCR and keeps one entry per CDR3 protein. The sample has approximately 110,000 distinct CDR3 sequences, approximately 93% seen once. The chain employs TRBV5-1 and TRBJ2-7; D gene ambiguous. The sample was CD8+ T cells from PBMCs. This clonotype originated in a human donor with multiple sclerosis. CDR3 in DNA: TGCGCCAGTCCGGTCCGGTTGGGGAACTACGAGCAGTACGTC. It encodes CASPVRLGNYEQYV.